The 25 T cell receptor beta chains below all came from one sample that was sequenced in a study of cytomegalovirus exposure and HLA in healthy donors. In the PCR, 60 Vbeta and 13 Jbeta primers were used. Libraries were prepared by immunoSEQ multiplex PCR; TCRdb keeps only in-frame clonotypes and omits some of them. The data show 200,000 to 250,000 clones, 60% to 80% seen once. Sequencing used PBMCs. The receptors stem from a male donor in good health and CMV-seronegative.

This CDR3 is CASSVGPTGSYEQYF. The CDR3 region has the DNA TGTGCCAGCAGCGTGGGACCGACAGGATCCTACGAGCAGTACTTC. The V call is TRBV9, the J call TRBJ2-7; maybe TRBD1 (6 bases). V shed 2 bases and J shed 1 base, with 13 bases lying between them. There are 15 residues in the CDR3. Germline-derived CDR1 and CDR2 are SGDLS and YYNGEE.

The chain uses TRBV7-9 and TRBJ2-3; D might be TRBD2 (6 bases). Trimming took off 5 bases at V and 3 bases at J, with 12 bases between the two ends. The germline V gene has CDR1 SEHNR and CDR2 FQNEAQ (reference sequence). There are 14 residues in the CDR3. CDR3 sequence (DNA): TGTGCCAGCAGCCTTAGCGGCATGACAGATACGCAGTATTTT. Its translation: CASSLSGMTDTQYF.

The chain couples TRBV19 to TRBJ1-2; 7 nucleotides agree with TRBD1. V was clipped by 5 bases and J by 1 base; unmatched bases: 10. The germline V gene has CDR1 LNHDA and CDR2 SQIVND (reference sequence). The CDR3 loop spans 16 amino acids. CDR3 in amino acids: CASSPNRDSSNYGYTF. The CDR3 coding sequence is TGTGCCAGTAGTCCCAACCGGGACAGCAGTAACTATGGCTACACCTTC.

The chain joins TRBV14 to TRBJ2-7; D remains ambiguous. This CDR3 has 14 residues. Germline CDR1 is SGHDN and CDR2 is FVKESK. Trimming pared 1 base from V and 7 bases from J, leaving 14 bases between. CDR3 sequence: CASSQVVHTGEQYF. The DNA of the CDR3 is TGTGCCAGCAGCCAAGTCGTACACACCGGGGAGCAGTACTTC.

A remark on this clone: Mismatch with germline at one junction end may stem from a read error. The V gene is TRBV10-2, the J gene TRBJ2-7, with a possible D match to TRBD2 (6 bases). This CDR3 contains 16 residues. CDR1 WSHSY and CDR2 SAAADI come from the germline V gene. The CDR3 loop reads CAGSESWGDFTYEQYF. DNA for the CDR3: TGCGCCGGCAGTGAGTCATGGGGGGACTTTACCTACGAGCAGTACTTC.

The chain employs TRBV14 and TRBJ1-5; TRBD1 is a possible D gene (5 bases). CDR1 SGHDN and CDR2 FVKESK come from the germline V gene. V lost 1 base and J lost 4, with 8 bases in between. The CDR3 totals 14 residues. CDR3 coding DNA: TGTGCCAGCAGCCAAGGGAGGGGTAATCAGCCCCAGCATTTT. Protein product: CASSQGRGNQPQHF.

This clone was counted a single time. The junction departs from germline at one end; a sequencing error may be responsible. The CDR3 region has the DNA TGTGACAGCAGTGATCAAGCAACCCAGTACTTC. Translated, it gives CDSSDQATQYF. The V and J genes are TRBV6-1 and TRBJ2-5; the D is unclear. Germline V gene data show CDR1 as MNHNS and CDR2 as SASEGT. The CDR3 loop spans 11 amino acids.

V and J are TRBV28 and TRBJ1-5, with TRBD1 matching over 9 bases. The CDR3 is 14 amino acids. Trimming cost V 8 bases and J 7 bases; bases outside gene matches: 9. Germline CDR1 reads MDHEN; CDR2 reads SYDVKM. The CDR3 sequence: CASGIGTGLQPQHF. CDR3 in DNA: TGTGCCAGCGGGATAGGGACAGGGCTACAGCCCCAGCATTTT.

CDR3 loop: CASRWNRGNTGELFF. CDR3 bases: TGTGCCAGCAGGTGGAACAGGGGGAACACCGGGGAGCTGTTTTTT. The J gene is TRBJ2-2, the V gene TRBV28, with 7 positions matching TRBD1. Germline loops: CDR1 MDHEN, CDR2 SYDVKM. The CDR3 consists of 15 residues. V trimming: 6 bases; J trimming: 1 base; junction bases outside the gene matches: 5.

The chain is built from TRBV5-5 and TRBJ1-1; D possibly corresponds to TRBD1 (5 bases). Deletions cut 4 bases from V and 4 bases from J, with 14 bases between. This CDR3 has 14 amino acids. Germline V gene data show CDR1 as SGHKS and CDR2 as YYEKEE (reference sequence). DNA of the CDR3: TGTGCCAGCAGCCCGTTTGGGGCGGCCACTGAAGCTTTCTTT. This sequence encodes CASSPFGAATEAFF.

The chain recombines TRBV5-1 with TRBJ1-4, with TRBD1 matching 11 bases. CDR3 length: 16 amino acids. Germline values: CDR1 SGHRS, CDR2 YFSETQ. With V trimmed by 1 base and J by 7 bases, 6 bases remained unmatched. CDR3 in DNA: TGCGCCAGCAGCTTGAGCCCGGGACAGGGGGGTGAAAAACTGTTTTTT. Translated, it gives CASSLSPGQGGEKLFF.

J is TRBJ1-2 and V is TRBV7-9; 7 bases are a match to TRBD1. CDR1 is SEHNR and CDR2 is FQNEAQ in the germline V gene (reference sequence). Trimming cost V 3 bases and J 3 bases; bases outside gene matches: 4. There are 14 residues in the CDR3. The CDR3 is CASSFGDSHYGYTF. DNA of the CDR3: TGTGCCAGCAGCTTCGGGGACAGTCACTATGGCTACACCTTC.

The chain uses TRBV6-1 and TRBJ2-2, with D perhaps TRBD1 (5 bases). Deletions cut 2 bases from V and 4 bases from J, with 11 bases between. From germline, CDR1 is MNHNS and CDR2 SASEGT. This CDR3 comprises 15 residues. The CDR3 nucleotides read TGTGCCAGCAGTGAATGGCAGGGTAGCACCGGGGAGCTGTTTTTT. Protein product: CASSEWQGSTGELFF.

The V gene is TRBV5-6, the J gene TRBJ2-1; maybe TRBD1 (5 bases). This CDR3 contains 14 residues. The germline V gene encodes CDR1 SGHDT and CDR2 YYEEEE. Trimming took 3 bases from V and 4 from J, leaving 11 bases between them. CDR3 region: CASSSRTLYNEQFF. DNA of the CDR3: TGTGCCAGCAGCTCTAGGACACTATACAATGAGCAGTTCTTC.

The chain uses TRBV10-1 and TRBJ2-3; 10 bases align to TRBD1. Unmatched junction bases numbered 4, after V lost 3 bases and J lost 4 bases. There are 15 residues in the CDR3. Germline V lookup: CDR1 WNHNN, CDR2 SYGVQD (reference sequence). CDR3 region: CASSDVGTGADTQYF. The CDR3 DNA is TGCGCCAGCAGTGATGTTGGGACAGGGGCAGATACGCAGTATTTT.

A word on this clone: The junction does not match germline at one end; this may be a read error. The genes are TRBV7-9 and TRBJ1-4; 10 positions agree with TRBD1. The CDR3 consists of 19 residues. Germline V gene sequence: CDR1 SEHNR, CDR2 FQNEAQ (reference sequence). The CDR3 DNA sequence: TGTTCCAGCAGCTTAGTGGGACAGGGGAACTCTGCAACTAATGAAAAACTGTTTTTT. The encoded protein is CSSSLVGQGNSATNEKLFF.

This chain links TRBV7-2 with TRBJ2-3; D perhaps matches TRBD2 (5 bases). The CDR3 covers 12 residues. Germline lookup yields CDR1 SGHTA and CDR2 FQGNSA. Trimming cost V 3 bases and J 5 bases, with 6 bases left between them. CDR3 region: CASSFGLDTQYF. The CDR3 nucleotides read TGTGCCAGCAGCTTTGGACTAGATACGCAGTATTTT.

The table lists this clone with a few counts. This chain joins TRBV7-2 and TRBJ2-7; D is perhaps TRBD2 (6 bases). This CDR3 has 15 amino acids. V was clipped by 1 base and J by 3 bases, with 13 bases between them. CDR1 is SGHTA and CDR2 is FQGNSA in the germline V gene. CDR3 in amino acids: CASSLEGLPFYEQYF. CDR3 coding DNA: TGTGCCAGCAGCTTAGAGGGACTTCCATTCTACGAGCAGTACTTC.

This chain links TRBV18 with TRBJ2-1; D is perhaps TRBD2 (6 bases). The CDR3 sequence is 17 residues long. Germline V gene lookup returns CDR1 KGHSH and CDR2 LQKENI. Trimming shortened V by 2 bases and J by 0 bases, and 14 bases separated the two germline ends. The CDR3 region is CASSPNWFGSSYNEQFF. CDR3 coding DNA: TGTGCCAGCTCACCAAACTGGTTCGGGAGCTCCTACAATGAGCAGTTCTTC.

The CDR3 region has the DNA TGTGCCAGCAGCGTAGGGGCAAATCTAGCGGGGTCCGGGGAGACCCAGTACTTC. It encodes CASSVGANLAGSGETQYF. The chain combines TRBV9 with TRBJ2-5, with 9 bases aligning to TRBD2. The trim removed 0 bases at V and 5 bases at J, leaving 14 bases unmatched. This CDR3 contains 18 residues. Germline values: CDR1 SGDLS, CDR2 YYNGEE.

V is TRBV5-6 and J is TRBJ1-6; 7 bases fit TRBD1. This CDR3 is built from 14 residues. V lost 1 base, J lost 7 bases, and 2 bases stayed unmatched. Germline V gene sequence: CDR1 SGHDT, CDR2 YYEEEE. CDR3 sequence: CASSLRGQNSPLHF. The CDR3, as DNA: TGTGCCAGCAGCTTGAGGGGACAGAATTCACCCCTCCACTTT.

This clone occurred once. V usage is TRBV5-4 and J usage is TRBJ1-5; D possibly corresponds to TRBD1 (5 bases). CDR1 and CDR2 (germline): SGHNT, YYREEE (reference sequence). The CDR3 spans 15 residues. V shed 3 bases and J shed 1 base, with 11 bases lying between them. In DNA, the CDR3 is TGTGCCAGCAGCTCGGGTGGGGGGAGCAATCAGCCCCAGCATTTT. Translated, it gives CASSSGGGSNQPQHF.

V gene TRBV4-1 combines with J gene TRBJ2-1; possibly TRBD2 for D (5 bases). The CDR3 sequence is 17 residues long. Germline V gene lookup returns CDR1 MGHRA and CDR2 YSYEKL. The V gene lost 0 bases and the J gene lost 2 bases, with 14 bases spanning the gap. The CDR3 bases are TGCGCCAGCAGCCAAGAGGTCCCTACTAGTCCCTACAATGAGCAGTTCTTC. This translates into CASSQEVPTSPYNEQFF.

The genes are TRBV4-2 and TRBJ1-1, with 11 bases aligning to TRBD1. The CDR3 spans 16 residues. Germline CDR1 is LGHNA and CDR2 is YNFKEQ. Germline trimming cut 5 bases from V and 1 base from J; bases unmatched to any gene: 6. The DNA of the CDR3 is TGTGCCAGCAGCTACGGACAGGGGGCTAAGAACACTGAAGCTTTCTTT. Translated, it gives CASSYGQGAKNTEAFF.

The chain links TRBV9 to TRBJ2-7; 9 bases align to TRBD1. The CDR3 runs to 14 residues. CDR1 and CDR2 from the germline V gene are SGDLS and YYNGEE. Losses at the gene ends were 2 bases for V and 2 bases for J; bases not matched to a gene: 2. CDR3: CASSVGTGPYEQYF. The CDR3, as DNA: TGTGCCAGCAGCGTCGGGACAGGGCCCTACGAGCAGTACTTC.